Detailed here is one T cell receptor beta chain. In the study's own analysis: Estimated nucleated cell counts came from reference gene primer amplification. Here immunoSEQ multiplex PCR was the method, and the copy in TCRdb shows in-frame clones only, minus some. The V and J calls and clone size were taken over from that table, and D and trimming were inferred from the DNA. The sample holds approximately 300,000 clones, around 83% seen once. The record originates from a study of blood T cell repertoires in COVID-19. About the research overall: The cDNA or gDNA used as material had been derived from T cells, B-cell-depleted T cells, or PBMCs.

In germline, CDR1 is SSHAT, CDR2 FNYEAQ (reference sequence). The CDR3 contains 15 residues. V was clipped by 1 base and J by 4 bases, with 10 bases between them. This receptor was identified in a woman between 45 and 65 years old with acute or convalescent COVID-19. The sample consisted of peripheral blood. The V and J genes are TRBV7-7 and TRBJ2-2; D perhaps matches TRBD1 (6 bases). CDR3 sequence: CASSLVAGATGELFF. In nucleotides, the CDR3 is TGTGCCAGCAGCTTAGTTGCAGGGGCCACCGGGGAGCTGTTTTTT.